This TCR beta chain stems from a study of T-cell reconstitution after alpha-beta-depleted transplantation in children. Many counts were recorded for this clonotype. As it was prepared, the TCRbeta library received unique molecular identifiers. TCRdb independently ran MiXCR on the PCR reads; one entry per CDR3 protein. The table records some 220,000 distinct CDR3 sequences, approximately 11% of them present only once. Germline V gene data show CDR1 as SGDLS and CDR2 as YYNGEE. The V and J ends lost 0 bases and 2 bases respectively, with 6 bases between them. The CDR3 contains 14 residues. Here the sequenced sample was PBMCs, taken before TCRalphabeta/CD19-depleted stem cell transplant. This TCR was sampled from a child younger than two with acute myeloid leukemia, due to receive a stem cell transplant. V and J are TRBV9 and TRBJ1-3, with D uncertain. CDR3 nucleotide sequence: TGTGCCAGCAGCGTAGGAGGGACTGGAAACACCATATATTTT. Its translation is CASSVGGTGNTIYF.